The rows below give T cell receptor beta chains drawn from one sample of a study of T cells in Graves' hyperthyroidism and ophthalmopathy. TCRdb ran MiXCR on the multiplex PCR reads and lists one entry per CDR3 protein. The sample has about 320,000 distinct CDR3 sequences, approximately 15% seen once; the top ten hold approximately 31%. The sample consisted of blood. These receptors all come from a young man with Graves' hyperthyroidism. The CDR3 runs from the conserved cysteine through the conserved F or W. Fields, in order: D gene, J gene, clone size, V gene, CDR3 protein, CDR3 DNA. D genes are given only for firm matches. Expanded clones are given a class, and other clones once, few, many or no size at all.

>-|TRBJ2-2|-|TRBV15
CATSREGPTGELFF
TGTGCCACCAGCAGAGAAGGGCCCACCGGGGAGCTGTTTTTT
>-|TRBJ2-5|many|TRBV7-2
CASSLVGSSAETQYF
TGTGCCAGCAGCTTAGTCGGGTCTAGCGCCGAGACCCAGTACTTC
>TRBD2|TRBJ2-2|few|TRBV6-1
CASGRAANTGELFF
TGTGCCAGCGGGAGGGCCGCGAACACCGGGGAGCTGTTTTTC
>TRBD1|TRBJ1-4|-|TRBV28
CASSPSSGTGKEKLFF
TGTGCCAGCAGCCCATCAAGCGGGACAGGGAAAGAAAAACTGTTTTTT
>-|TRBJ2-7|many|TRBV20-1
CSARDSGVYEQYF
TGCAGTGCTAGAGATTCGGGGGTCTACGAGCAGTACTTC
>-|TRBJ2-3|-|TRBV19
CASSNRDSRADTQYF
TGTGCCAGTAGTAACCGGGACTCCCGGGCAGATACGCAGTATTTT
>-|TRBJ2-1|-|TRBV19
CASSPSGGVGNEQFF
TGTGCCAGTAGTCCAAGCGGAGGGGTCGGCAATGAGCAGTTCTTC
>-|TRBJ1-3|-|TRBV14
CASSQVDGRPGNTIYF
TGTGCCAGCAGCCAAGTCGACGGTAGGCCTGGAAACACCATATATTTT
>-|TRBJ2-7|few|TRBV2
CASLEGSGSYEQYF
TGTGCCAGCCTCGAGGGCTCAGGATCCTACGAGCAGTACTTC
>TRBD2|TRBJ2-1|many|TRBV7-9
CASSDHLAATYNEQFF
TGTGCCAGCAGCGATCATCTAGCGGCCACCTACAATGAGCAGTTCTTC
>TRBD1|TRBJ2-7|-|TRBV5-5
CASSYSTGSPTLYEQYF
TGTGCCAGCAGCTACTCGACAGGGTCCCCCACCCTCTACGAGCAGTACTTC
>TRBD1|TRBJ2-3|-|TRBV5-5
CASSPRTGNTDTQYF
TGTGCCAGCAGCCCGCGGACAGGTAACACAGATACGCAGTATTTT
>-|TRBJ2-3|many|TRBV11-1
CASSHDRQSTDTQYF
TGTGCCAGCAGCCACGACAGGCAGAGCACAGATACGCAGTATTTT
>TRBD2|TRBJ2-2|many|TRBV5-1
CASRTSGNTGELFF
TGCGCCAGCAGGACTAGCGGGAACACCGGGGAGCTGTTTTTT
>-|TRBJ1-5|many|TRBV27
CASSFRGDNQPQHF
TGTGCCAGCAGTTTTCGGGGGGATAATCAGCCCCAGCATTTT
>TRBD2|TRBJ2-1|-|TRBV20-1
CSASGRASRVTSEQFF
TGCAGTGCTAGCGGGAGGGCTTCCCGAGTTACTAGTGAGCAGTTCTTC
>TRBD2|TRBJ2-3|many|TRBV5-1
CASSASRAGGVDTQYF
TGCGCCAGCAGCGCCTCAAGAGCGGGGGGGGTGGATACGCAGTATTTT
>-|TRBJ1-1|-|TRBV9
CASSPHRDVNTEAFF
TGTGCCAGCAGCCCCCACAGGGATGTGAACACTGAAGCTTTCTTT
>-|TRBJ1-1|many|TRBV7-9
CASSLALPGGTEAFF
TGTGCCAGCAGCTTAGCGCTACCGGGGGGCACTGAAGCTTTCTTT
>TRBD2|TRBJ2-5|-|TRBV5-8
CASTLWGGQETQYF
TGTGCCAGCACCCTGTGGGGGGGACAAGAGACCCAGTACTTC
>TRBD2|TRBJ2-7|-|TRBV18
CASSLAGGTDEQYF
TGTGCCAGCTCCCTAGCGGGAGGTACCGACGAGCAGTACTTC
>TRBD2|TRBJ2-7|-|TRBV3-1
CASSRSTSGRYEQYF
TGTGCCAGCAGCCGATCAACTAGCGGGAGGTACGAGCAGTACTTC
>-|TRBJ1-2|many|TRBV4-1
CASSQDRWGQYGYTF
TGCGCCAGCAGCCAAGATAGGTGGGGGCAATATGGCTACACCTTC
>TRBD2|TRBJ2-3|many|TRBV6-1
CASSEIGRYTQYF
TGTGCCAGCAGTGAAATCGGGAGGTATACGCAGTATTTT
>-|TRBJ1-1|many|TRBV30
CAWSASRGQTEAFF
TGTGCCTGGAGTGCTTCGAGAGGACAAACTGAAGCTTTCTTT
>TRBD1|TRBJ2-7|-|TRBV7-6
CASSSNDRVAYEQYF
TGTGCCAGCAGCTCGAACGACAGGGTCGCCTACGAGCAGTACTTC
>TRBD2|TRBJ2-1|many|TRBV20-1
CSAISGLAPNEQFF
TGCAGTGCTATCTCGGGACTAGCTCCCAATGAGCAGTTCTTC
>-|TRBJ2-2|-|TRBV10-3
CAIRRDPLAGELFF
TGTGCCATCAGGCGGGACCCCCTCGCCGGGGAGCTGTTTTTT
>TRBD2|TRBJ2-4|few|TRBV7-3
CASSFPEAGVNIQYF
TGTGCCAGCAGCTTCCCCGAGGCGGGAGTCAACATTCAGTACTTC
>TRBD2|TRBJ2-3|few|TRBV9
CASSVERGITDTQYF
TGTGCCAGCAGCGTAGAGCGGGGAATCACAGATACGCAGTATTTT
>-|TRBJ2-7|many|TRBV7-9
CASSLGGGQGDEQYF
TGTGCCAGCAGCTTAGGTGGGGGGCAGGGCGACGAGCAGTACTTC
>-|TRBJ1-5|-|TRBV7-2
CASSLTSYQPQHF
TGTGCCAGCAGCTTAACATCTTATCAGCCCCAGCATTTT
>-|TRBJ2-2|few|TRBV24-1
CATSSGFTGELFF
TGTGCCACCAGTTCGGGGTTCACCGGGGAGCTGTTTTTT
>-|TRBJ1-1|few|TRBV15
CATSRNPAGANTEAFF
TGTGCCACCAGCAGAAACCCTGCAGGGGCCAACACTGAAGCTTTCTTT
>-|TRBJ2-5|-|TRBV20-1
CSARGSVGGPETQYF
TGCAGTGCTAGAGGATCGGTAGGGGGGCCTGAGACCCAGTACTTC
>-|TRBJ2-5|few|TRBV19
CASRQSGETQYF
TGTGCCAGTAGACAGTCGGGGGAGACCCAGTACTTC
>TRBD1|TRBJ1-6|few|TRBV6-1
CASSYLLAGQHISPLHF
TGTGCCAGCAGTTATCTCCTGGCGGGACAGCACATATCACCCCTCCACTTT
>-|TRBJ2-7|-|TRBV28
CASNRDPYEQYF
TGTGCCAGTAACCGGGACCCCTACGAGCAGTACTTC
>TRBD2|TRBJ2-7|many|TRBV20-1
CSARDLAGDSYEQYF
TGCAGTGCTAGAGATCTAGCGGGAGACTCCTACGAGCAGTACTTC
>TRBD2|TRBJ2-3|few|TRBV20-1
CSVPRASGSPDTQYF
TGCAGTGTACCCCGGGCTAGCGGGAGTCCAGATACGCAGTATTTT
>-|TRBJ2-2|few|TRBV4-1
CASSQEARTNTGELFF
TGCGCCAGCAGCCAAGAGGCCAGGACGAACACCGGGGAGCTGTTTTTT
>TRBD2|TRBJ2-1|few|TRBV4-2
CASSHGTSGSNEQFF
TGTGCCAGCAGCCACGGGACTAGCGGGAGCAATGAGCAGTTCTTC
>TRBD1|TRBJ2-1|many|TRBV7-9
CASSSGGQGQEQFF
TGTGCCAGCAGCTCGGGGGGACAGGGGCAGGAGCAGTTCTTC
>TRBD2|TRBJ2-3|many|TRBV11-1
CASAPPDGRATDTQYF
TGTGCCAGCGCACCTCCGGACGGGAGGGCCACAGATACGCAGTATTTT
>-|TRBJ1-4|-|TRBV20-1
CSAPENEKLFF
TGCAGTGCGCCGGAGAATGAAAAACTGTTTTTT
>-|TRBJ1-1|few|TRBV2
CASSEALRWGAFF
TGTGCCAGCAGTGAAGCGCTTCGCTGGGGGGCTTTCTTT
>TRBD2|TRBJ2-3|many|TRBV18
CAVRAGVLDTQYF
TGTGCCGTCCGAGCGGGAGTGCTAGATACGCAGTATTTT
>TRBD1|TRBJ1-2|many|TRBV12-3/TRBV12-4
CASFLREGAGGYTF
TGTGCCAGCTTTCTCCGGGAGGGGGCTGGTGGCTACACCTTC
>TRBD1|TRBJ2-2|few|TRBV14
CASSPRQGSNTGELFF
TGTGCCAGCAGCCCTCGACAGGGATCGAACACCGGGGAGCTGTTTTTT
>TRBD1|TRBJ1-1|many|TRBV20-1
CSARAYRQGWYTEAFF
TGCAGTGCTAGAGCCTACCGACAGGGCTGGTACACTGAAGCTTTCTTT
>-|TRBJ2-2|-|TRBV27
CASRARLYTPGELFF
TGTGCCAGCAGAGCTAGGTTGTATACCCCCGGGGAGCTGTTTTTT
>-|TRBJ2-7|many|TRBV12-3/TRBV12-4
CASRRTPTVEHEQYF
TGTGCCAGCAGGCGGACTCCCACTGTGGAACACGAGCAGTACTTC
>-|TRBJ2-7|many|TRBV11-1
CASSQDPSRQQYF
TGTGCCAGCAGTCAAGACCCGTCCCGCCAGCAGTACTTC
>-|TRBJ2-1|few|TRBV14
CASSQALAFRTFF
TGTGCCAGCAGCCAAGCCCTAGCGTTCAGGACGTTCTTC
>TRBD2|TRBJ2-7|-|TRBV7-2
CASNPPASGRLYEQYF
TGTGCCAGCAACCCTCCCGCTAGCGGGAGGCTCTACGAGCAGTACTTC
>-|TRBJ1-3|-|TRBV4-1
CTSSQDTEGGNTIYF
TGCACCAGCAGCCAAGACACCGAGGGTGGAAACACCATATATTTT
>-|TRBJ1-4|few|TRBV6-1
CASSEANSRVGEKLFF
TGTGCCAGCAGTGAAGCGAATTCGCGGGTGGGAGAAAAACTGTTTTTT
>TRBD2|TRBJ2-5|many|TRBV2
CASRRLAETQYF
TGTGCCAGCCGGAGACTAGCGGAGACCCAGTACTTC
>TRBD1|TRBJ1-4|many|TRBV12-3/TRBV12-4
CASSYKQGISNEKLFF
TGTGCCAGCAGTTACAAACAGGGGATTTCGAATGAAAAACTGTTTTTT
>-|TRBJ2-6|many|TRBV7-8
CASSFVLRATSGANVLTF
TGTGCCAGCAGCTTCGTCCTGAGGGCCACCTCTGGGGCCAACGTCCTGACTTTC